This entry concerns a single T cell receptor (beta chain). Authors' analysis steps: Amplification from reference gene primers served as the basis for estimated nucleated cell counts. Data came from immunoSEQ multiplex PCR; TCRdb stores just in-frame clones and leaves some out. The V and J calls and clone size were taken over from that table, and D and trimming were inferred from the DNA. Of fewer than 350,000 clones in the sample, approximately 90% are singletons; the top ten hold over 8%. In germline, CDR1 is LNHNV, CDR2 YYDKDF (reference sequence). CDR3 length: 15 amino acids. V shed 3 bases and J shed 3 bases, with 12 bases lying between them. The data stem from a study of blood T cell repertoires in COVID-19. Study overall: Both acute and convalescent COVID-19 samples were obtained from the United States, Italy and Spain.

Study members were between about 18 and 100 years old and lived in over 20 US regions. Participants reported their clinical history, and cohort assignment relied on those reports. Material: PBMCs or T cells enriched from blood (not recorded which). The chain carries TRBV15 and TRBJ1-5; D is perhaps TRBD1 (6 bases). The receptor comes from a woman aged 40 to 50 who had recovered from COVID-19. CDR3 in DNA: TGTGCCACCAGCAGCTATCAGGGGTTCAATCAGCCCCAGCATTTT. It yields the protein CATSSYQGFNQPQHF. The full variable domain, rest sourced from reference TRBV15 and TRBJ1-5, is DAMVIQNPRYQVTQFGKPVTLSCSQTLNHNVMYWYQQKSSQAPKLLFHYYDKDFNNEADTPDNFQSRRPNTSFCFLDIRSPGLGDTAMYLCATSSYQGFNQPQHFGDGTRLSIL.